This T cell receptor beta chain appears in the sequencing data of a study of CD8 T cells in Susac syndrome. The study, taken as a whole, reports: As acknowledged by the study, its TCR sequencing and HLA analysis included a relatively small number of individuals.

It was treatment-naive patients with stable or active relapsing-remitting disease who made up the multiple sclerosis controls. TEMRA cells were FACS-enriched, with CD8+ and CD4+ T cells isolated negatively. Comment on this clonotype: What it binds is not known.

The V and J ends lost 6 bases and 4 bases respectively, with 10 bases between them. CDR1 is SGHVS, CDR2 FNYEAQ, per germline. This CDR3 has 13 residues. Reverse transcription used about 0.5 to 1 ug RNA and random hexamers. The CDR3 of TCR beta was amplified by immunoSEQ multiplex PCR across 54 Vbeta and 13 Jbeta. TCRdb re-called the immunoSEQ multiplex PCR reads with MiXCR, one entry per CDR3 protein. The table includes around 160,000 distinct CDR3 sequences, roughly 94% detected once. The chain employs TRBV7-6 and TRBJ1-5; D not certain. This receptor was taken from a human donor with multiple sclerosis. The sequenced material came from CD4+ T cells from PBMCs. The CDR3 nucleotides read TGTGCCAGCAGTACCCAGGAAAATCAGCCCCAGCATTTT. It specifies CASSTQENQPQHF.